One T cell receptor (beta chain) is described in this entry. No antigen is known for it. The data were obtained in a study of cytomegalovirus exposure and HLA in healthy donors. The study, taken as a whole, reports: Later analysis associated a missense DCLRE1C variant with TCR beta V- and J-gene trimming.

This CDR3 has 14 residues. Germline CDR1 and CDR2: MNHNS and SASEGT. Trimming left V 6 bases short and J 0 bases short, with 10 bases between. The primer mix had 60 Vbeta and 13 Jbeta primers. Here immunoSEQ multiplex PCR was the method, and the copy in TCRdb shows in-frame clones only, minus some. This specimen shows approximately 130,000 clones; the ten leading clones hold 2%. The sample taken for sequencing was PBMCs. The V and J genes are TRBV6-1 and TRBJ2-3; D is possibly TRBD1 (6 bases). This clonotype was obtained from a woman aged 55 to 70 in good health and CMV-seronegative. The DNA for the CDR3 is TGTGCCAGCAGGGACAGTTATAGCACAGATACGCAGTATTTT. Translation gives CASRDSYSTDTQYF.